The 22 T cell receptor beta chains listed next were all sequenced from one sample in a study of T cells in Graves' hyperthyroidism and ophthalmopathy. Amplification targeted TCR beta CDR3 regions from RNA transcripts. The HTBI primer set drove a first-round RT-PCR of the TCR CDR3. TCRdb independently ran MiXCR on the multiplex PCR reads; one entry per CDR3 protein. The sample shows a few hundred thousand distinct CDR3 sequences, approximately 15% of them seen only once. Sequences were obtained from blood. The receptors stem from a woman between 18 and 29 years old with Graves' hyperthyroidism.

This clonotype was detected many times. This chain connects TRBV6-1 to TRBJ2-5; no definite D call. The germline V and J ends were trimmed by 8 bases and 4 bases, with 11 bases remaining between them. This CDR3 comprises 12 residues. Germline V gene sequence: CDR1 MNHNS, CDR2 SASEGT. CDR3 nucleotide sequence: TGTGCCAGCGCGCAGTCGGTAGAGACCCAGTACTTC. Translating gives CASAQSVETQYF.

The chain combines TRBV20-1 with TRBJ2-1; 7 bases map to TRBD2. This CDR3 has 11 residues. Germline CDR1 and CDR2: DFQATT and SNEGSKA (reference sequence). V gave up 3 bases and J gave up 14 bases; unmatched junction bases: 7. The CDR3 loop reads CSARTSGNKFF. Written as DNA, the CDR3 is TGCAGTGCTAGGACCAGCGGGAACAAGTTCTTC.

This clonotype was recorded many times. J is TRBJ1-1 and V is TRBV3-1; no firm D call. The CDR3 totals 13 residues. The V end was cut by 2 bases, the J end by 8 bases, with 12 bases between. Germline CDR1 LGHDT, CDR2 YNNKEL (reference sequence). In DNA form, the CDR3 reads TGTGCCAGCAGCCAACACATTGATTCCGAAGCTTTCTTT. Translating it yields CASSQHIDSEAFF.

The chain combines TRBV3-1 with TRBJ1-3; possibly TRBD1 for D (6 bases). Trimming pared 4 bases from V and 0 bases from J, leaving 16 bases between. Germline values: CDR1 LGHDT, CDR2 YNNKEL (reference sequence). This CDR3 is 17 amino acids long. CDR3 residues: CASSLRIGQLSGNTIYF. CDR3 DNA sequence: TGTGCCAGCAGCCTACGCATCGGACAGCTCTCTGGAAACACCATATATTTT.

This clonotype was detected ten times or more. The V call is TRBV5-1, the J call TRBJ2-1; D possibly corresponds to TRBD2 (6 bases). This CDR3 spans 17 amino acids. Trimming removed 4 bases from V and 4 bases from J, with 21 bases in between. From germline, CDR1 is SGHRS and CDR2 YFSETQ. DNA of the CDR3: TGCGCCAGCAGCCGCCGACTAGTGGGGGTGCCTTACAATGAGCAGTTCTTC. It codes for CASSRRLVGVPYNEQFF. Combining the CDR3 with reference TRBV5-1 and TRBJ2-1 gives the whole variable domain KAGVTQTPRYLIKTRGQQVTLSCSPISGHRSVSWYQQTPGQGLQFLFEYFSETQRNKGNFPGRFSGRQFSNSRSEMNVSTLELGDSALYLCASSRRLVGVPYNEQFFGPGTRLTVL.

This clonotype came up many times. The chain has TRBV10-3 and TRBJ2-1, with TRBD1 matching over 7 bases. From germline, CDR1 is ENHRY and CDR2 SYGVKD. J lost 0 bases, V lost 6 bases, and 5 bases had no gene match. The CDR3 loop spans 15 amino acids. The CDR3 nucleotides read TGTGCCATCAGGTCCGGGACAGTCTCCTACAATGAGCAGTTCTTC. This encodes CAIRSGTVSYNEQFF.

This clonotype was observed many times. This sequence joins TRBV10-2 and TRBJ1-5; the match to TRBD1 covers 11 bases. With 0 bases clipped from V and 0 bases from J, the junction kept 10 bases outside the gene matches. Germline CDR1 reads WSHSY; CDR2 reads SAAADI. The CDR3 has 20 amino acids. This chain's CDR3 is CASSESGGTGGFYSNQPQHF. In DNA form, the CDR3 reads TGCGCCAGCAGTGAGTCGGGGGGGACAGGGGGATTTTATAGCAATCAGCCCCAGCATTTT.

This clonotype was detected a few times. This rearrangement joins TRBV5-1 to TRBJ2-5; 10 bases map to TRBD1. The CDR3 extends over 14 amino acids. Germline values: CDR1 SGHRS, CDR2 YFSETQ. With V trimmed by 4 bases and J by 5 bases, 5 bases remained unmatched. The CDR3 nucleotides read TGCGCCAGCAGCAACGGACAGGGGGGGGAGACCCAGTACTTC. Protein product: CASSNGQGGETQYF. The entire variable domain, with the rest obtained from reference TRBV5-1 and TRBJ2-5, is as follows: KAGVTQTPRYLIKTRGQQVTLSCSPISGHRSVSWYQQTPGQGLQFLFEYFSETQRNKGNFPGRFSGRQFSNSRSEMNVSTLELGDSALYLCASSNGQGGETQYFGPGTRLLVL.

This clonotype was counted only a few times. The chain carries TRBV20-1 and TRBJ2-1; D gene unclear. CDR1 DFQATT and CDR2 SNEGSKA come from the germline V gene (reference sequence). V was cut by 6 bases and J by 7 bases, with 7 bases left in between. This CDR3 is 10 amino acids long. For the CDR3, the DNA is TGCAGTGCCTACTTAAATGAGCAGTTCTTC. Translation gives CSAYLNEQFF.

This clonotype was counted ten times or more. This chain connects TRBV28 to TRBJ2-7; D is ambiguous. In germline, CDR1 is MDHEN, CDR2 SYDVKM. V lost 6 bases and J lost 1, with 7 bases in between. The CDR3 extends over 12 amino acids. As DNA, the CDR3 is TGTGCCAGCAGCGGGCTGTCCTACGAGCAGTACTTC. Translated, it gives CASSGLSYEQYF.

This clonotype was seen a few times. The V gene is TRBV6-1, the J gene TRBJ2-1; no definite D call. CDR3 length: 14 amino acids. Trimming took 7 bases from V and 0 from J, leaving 10 bases between them. Germline V lookup: CDR1 MNHNS, CDR2 SASEGT. In DNA form, the CDR3 reads TGTGCCAGCACAGAATTCGGCTCCTACAATGAGCAGTTCTTC. This gives the protein CASTEFGSYNEQFF.

The V call is TRBV30, the J call TRBJ1-2; D not resolved. Germline CDR1 reads GTSNPN; CDR2 reads SVGIG (reference sequence). Between the trimmed V and J ends, which lost 3 bases and 6 bases, there was a span of 14 bases. The CDR3 is 13 residues long. The CDR3 sequence is CAWSRAIMNGYTF. The CDR3 coding sequence is TGTGCCTGGAGCCGTGCGATAATGAATGGCTACACCTTC.

This clonotype showed up many times. The V and J genes are TRBV30 and TRBJ1-2; D might be TRBD1 (5 bases). With 3 bases removed from V and 4 bases from J, the gap between germline ends came to 12 bases. The CDR3 contains 13 residues. Germline lookup yields CDR1 GTSNPN and CDR2 SVGIG (reference sequence). The CDR3, as DNA: TGTGCCTGGAGAACGGGGCAACGCTATGGCTACACCTTC. Protein sequence: CAWRTGQRYGYTF.

This clonotype was picked up many times. V and J are TRBV9 and TRBJ2-2, with 10 bases lining up with TRBD1. The V gene end was trimmed by 4 bases and the J gene end by 2 bases; junction bases not matched to a gene: 5. The CDR3 is 16 amino acids. CDR1 and CDR2 (germline): SGDLS, YYNGEE. The CDR3 is CASSPRTGGNTGELFF. CDR3 nucleotide sequence: TGTGCCAGCAGCCCCCGGACAGGGGGTAACACCGGGGAGCTGTTTTTT.

This clonotype came up many times. J is TRBJ2-7 and V is TRBV12-3 or TRBV12-4; 15 bases agree with TRBD2. V gave up 7 bases and J gave up 2 bases; unmatched junction bases: 6. The CDR3 spans 16 residues. The chain's CDR3 is CASTRTSGRGTYEQYF. DNA for the CDR3: TGTGCCAGCACCCGGACTAGCGGGAGGGGGACCTACGAGCAGTACTTC.

This clonotype was recorded at least ten times. The J gene is TRBJ2-5, the V gene TRBV6-1; D could derive from TRBD1 or TRBD2 (5 bases each). Between the trimmed V and J ends, which lost 5 bases and 1 base, there was a span of 11 bases. In germline, CDR1 is MNHNS, CDR2 SASEGT. This CDR3 comprises 14 residues. The CDR3, as DNA: TGTGCCAGCAGTTCACCGGGGCTCCAAGAGACCCAGTACTTC. Protein: CASSSPGLQETQYF.

At least ten counts were recorded for this clonotype. This chain links TRBV12-3 or TRBV12-4 with TRBJ2-7; TRBD2 is a possible D gene (6 bases). Trimming removed 6 bases from V and 6 bases from J, with 9 bases in between. CDR3 size: 11 residues. The chain's CDR3 is CASRTGVEQYF. DNA for the CDR3: TGTGCCAGCAGGACGGGAGTCGAGCAGTACTTC.

In this sample, this clonotype turned up many times. The chain carries TRBV7-2 and TRBJ1-1; D is unresolved. This CDR3 is built from 14 residues. V gave up 3 bases and J gave up 3 bases, with 11 bases separating them. Germline CDR1 reads SGHTA; CDR2 reads FQGNSA. The DNA of the CDR3 is TGTGCCAGCAGCTTGCCCGTGACTGACACTGAAGCTTTCTTT. It translates to CASSLPVTDTEAFF.

Many counts were recorded for this clonotype. The chain is built from TRBV6-1 and TRBJ2-7, with D possibly matching TRBD1 (6 bases). This CDR3 region has 15 residues. V was pared by 1 base and J by 5 bases, with 15 bases between. CDR1 MNHNS and CDR2 SASEGT come from the germline V gene. The CDR3 DNA is TGTGCCAGCAGTGAAGTAGGCACAGGGAACCACGAGCAGTACGTC. This sequence encodes CASSEVGTGNHEQYV.

This clonotype turned up a few times. The chain couples TRBV19 to TRBJ2-7, with a tentative D call TRBD1 (5 bases). Germline CDR1 is LNHDA and CDR2 is SQIVND (reference sequence). V lost 8 bases and J 0 bases, leaving 17 bases between the germline ends. The length of the CDR3 is 15 residues. The CDR3 DNA reads as TGTGCCAGTGGGGTGACGACAGCCATCTCCTACGAGCAGTACTTC. The encoded protein is CASGVTTAISYEQYF.

This clonotype appeared many times. The CDR3 is CASAVAGTANTEAFF. Here the CDR3 DNA reads TGTGCCAGCGCCGTAGCAGGGACAGCGAACACTGAAGCTTTCTTT. This rearrangement joins TRBV28 to TRBJ1-1; 7 positions match TRBD1. V lost 8 bases to trimming and J lost 1 base; unmatched junction nucleotides: 10. From germline, CDR1 is MDHEN and CDR2 SYDVKM. This CDR3 is 15 amino acids long.

This clonotype was counted ten times or more. This chain uses TRBV24-1 with TRBJ2-5; possibly TRBD1 or TRBD2 for D (5 bases each). CDR3 length: 13 residues. Germline lookup yields CDR1 KGHDR and CDR2 SFDVKD. V lost 6 bases and J 1 base, leaving 8 bases between the germline ends. CDR3 residues: CATSSGAQETQYF. The CDR3, as DNA: TGTGCCACCAGTTCCGGGGCCCAAGAGACCCAGTACTTC.